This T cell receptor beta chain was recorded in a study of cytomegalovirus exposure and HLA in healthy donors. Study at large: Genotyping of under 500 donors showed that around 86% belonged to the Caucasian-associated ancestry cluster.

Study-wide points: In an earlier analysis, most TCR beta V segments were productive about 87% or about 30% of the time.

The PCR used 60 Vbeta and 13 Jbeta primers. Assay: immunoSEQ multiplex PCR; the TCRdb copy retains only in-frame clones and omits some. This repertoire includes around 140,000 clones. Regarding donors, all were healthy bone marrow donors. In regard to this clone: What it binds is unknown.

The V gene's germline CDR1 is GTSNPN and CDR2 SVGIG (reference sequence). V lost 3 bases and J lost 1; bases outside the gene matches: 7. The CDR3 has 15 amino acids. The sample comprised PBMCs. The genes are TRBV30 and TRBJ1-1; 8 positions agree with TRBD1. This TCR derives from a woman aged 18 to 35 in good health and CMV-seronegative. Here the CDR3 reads CAWRGAGQANTEAFF. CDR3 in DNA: TGTGCCTGGAGGGGAGCGGGACAGGCGAACACTGAAGCTTTCTTT. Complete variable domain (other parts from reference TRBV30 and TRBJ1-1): SQTIHQWPATLVQPVGSPLSLECTVEGTSNPNLYWYRQAAGRGLQLLFYSVGIGQISSEVPQNLSASRPQDRQFILSSKKLLLSDSGFYLCAWRGAGQANTEAFFGQGTRLTVV.